The next 30 T cell receptor beta chains were all read from a single sample in a study of T-cell reconstitution after alpha-beta-depleted transplantation in children. A library of TCRbeta sequences, prepared with unique molecular identifiers, was generated. Using its own MiXCR run on the PCR reads, TCRdb lists one record per CDR3 protein. The sample consists of 500,000 to 650,000 distinct CDR3 sequences, roughly 13% of them appearing once. Sequencing used PBMCs, mostly from graft donor cells, obtained 360 days after TCRalphabeta/CD19-depleted stem cell transplant. The receptor source for this set is a male patient younger than 18 who had a stem cell transplant for acute myeloid leukemia, so the T cells may come from the graft donor.

The CDR3 DNA is TGTGCCAGCAGTTTATTTGGGGCAGGGAACGAGCAGTACTTC. It yields the protein CASSLFGAGNEQYF. This chain connects TRBV27 to TRBJ2-7; the D gene is possibly TRBD1 (5 bases). Per the germline V gene, CDR1 is MNHEY and CDR2 is SMNVEV (reference sequence). V shed 1 base and J shed 5 bases, with 12 bases lying between them. This CDR3 contains 14 residues.

This clonotype was seen a handful of times. The V and J genes are TRBV27 and TRBJ2-3, with unresolved D. The CDR3 has 13 residues. Trimming took 6 bases from V and 4 from J, leaving 11 bases between them. CDR1 is MNHEY and CDR2 is SMNVEV in the germline V gene (reference sequence). This chain's CDR3 is CASSFVLSDTQYF. In nucleotides, the CDR3 is TGTGCCAGCAGCTTCGTACTTTCAGATACGCAGTATTTT.

This clonotype was recorded a few times. The chain combines TRBV13 with TRBJ1-4; tentatively, D is TRBD1 (5 bases). The V end lost 5 bases, the J end lost 13 bases, and 14 bases lay between the germline ends. Per germline, CDR1 PRHDT and CDR2 FYEKMQ (reference sequence). This CDR3 has 12 amino acids. The DNA for the CDR3 is TGTGCCAGCAGCCGCGAGCAGGGCCTACTGTTTTTT. This encodes CASSREQGLLFF.

The gene calls are TRBV12-3 or TRBV12-4 and TRBJ1-6; D is undetermined. The ends were cut back, 2 bases at V and 8 bases at J, with 4 bases in the middle. The CDR3 has 12 residues. The CDR3 DNA sequence: TGTGCCAGCAGTTTATACGATTCACCCCTCCACTTT. The encoded protein is CASSLYDSPLHF.

This clonotype was recorded at least ten times. This chain uses TRBV12-5 with TRBJ2-5; D is unclear. Per the germline V gene, CDR1 is LGHNT and CDR2 is FRNRAP. V lost 2 bases to trimming and J lost 5 bases, with 15 bases between them. CDR3 length: 15 amino acids. DNA of the CDR3: TGTGCTAGTGGTTTGACACGTTATGCCGTGGAGACCCAGTACTTC. It is translated as CASGLTRYAVETQYF.

V and J are TRBV5-4 and TRBJ2-3; no clear D. Trimming left V 6 bases short and J 1 base short, with 9 bases between. The CDR3 loop spans 13 amino acids. Germline V gene lookup returns CDR1 SGHNT and CDR2 YYREEE (reference sequence). In DNA, the CDR3 is TGTGCCAGCAACTCCCAACGCACAGATACGCAGTATTTT. Protein: CASNSQRTDTQYF.

This clonotype has just a few counts. The chain carries TRBV3-1 and TRBJ2-4; the match to TRBD1 covers 8 bases. The CDR3 contains 14 residues. Germline lookup yields CDR1 LGHDT and CDR2 YNNKEL (reference sequence). Trimming cost V 1 base and J 8 bases; bases outside gene matches: 4. CDR3 nucleotide sequence: TGTGCCAGCAGCCAAGGGCAGGGGGCGGACATTCAGTACTTC. This codes for CASSQGQGADIQYF.

The CDR3 bases are TGCAGTGCGACGACAGGGGCTAGCAATCAGCCCCAGCATTTT. Translated: CSATTGASNQPQHF. V is TRBV20-1 and J is TRBJ1-5; 8 bases line up with TRBD1. V trimming: 6 bases; J trimming: 0 bases; junction bases outside the gene matches: 4. The CDR3 loop spans 14 amino acids. Germline values: CDR1 DFQATT, CDR2 SNEGSKA (reference sequence).

The J gene is TRBJ2-3, the V gene TRBV6-5; 7 positions agree with TRBD1. Germline values: CDR1 MNHEY, CDR2 SVGAGI. V trimming: 2 bases; J trimming: 2 bases; junction bases outside the gene matches: 7. The CDR3 is made up of 16 amino acids. The CDR3 here is CASSYPRGTSTDTQYF. The CDR3 coding sequence is TGTGCCAGCAGTTACCCCAGGGGGACCTCCACAGATACGCAGTATTTT.

The J gene is TRBJ2-1, the V gene TRBV20-1; no clear D gene. The CDR3 is 14 amino acids. Germline CDR1 and CDR2: DFQATT and SNEGSKA (reference sequence). The CDR3 here is CSVLRLVVGNEQFF. The CDR3 DNA follows: TGCAGCGTTCTTCGACTGGTGGTTGGTAATGAGCAGTTCTTC.

The rearrangement links TRBV10-3 to TRBJ2-7; possible D gene TRBD2, 6 bases. V was pared by 6 bases and J by 2 bases, with 11 bases between. The germline V gene encodes CDR1 ENHRY and CDR2 SYGVKD. This CDR3 comprises 13 residues. The CDR3 bases are TGTGCCATCAGCGGGAGAGGGGCCTACGAGCAGTACTTC. Translating gives CAISGRGAYEQYF.

The rearrangement links TRBV10-3 to TRBJ2-5, with TRBD2 matching 8 bases. The CDR3 sequence is 16 residues long. V lost 4 bases and J lost 2; bases outside the gene matches: 9. CDR1 ENHRY and CDR2 SYGVKD come from the germline V gene. CDR3 coding DNA: TGTGCCATCAGTGCGGGCTCGGGGGGGACACAAGAGACCCAGTACTTC. Translated: CAISAGSGGTQETQYF.

This chain's CDR3 is CASTEGLAGGPHLYEQYF. For the CDR3, the DNA is TGTGCCAGCACCGAGGGACTAGCGGGAGGGCCCCATCTCTACGAGCAGTACTTC. The chain couples TRBV11-1 to TRBJ2-7, with 16 bases aligning to TRBD2. The CDR3 sequence is 18 residues long. CDR1 is SGHAT, CDR2 FQDESV, per germline (reference sequence). The V segment lost 7 bases and the J segment 3 bases; nucleotides outside the gene matches: 12.

The CDR3 bases are TGCGCCAGCAGCCATAACAGGGGGGAAGAGACCCAGTACTTC. This translates into CASSHNRGEETQYF. The genes are TRBV4-3 and TRBJ2-5; 8 nucleotides align to TRBD1. The CDR3 totals 14 residues. Germline loops: CDR1 LGHNA, CDR2 YSLEER. V shed 3 bases and J 3 bases; nucleotides not matched to a gene: 3.

This clonotype was seen more than once but under ten times. The chain uses TRBV9 and TRBJ1-5, with 9 bases lining up with TRBD1. With 3 bases clipped from V and 6 bases from J, the junction kept 10 bases outside the gene matches. The CDR3 runs 16 residues. Germline CDR1 reads SGDLS; CDR2 reads YYNGEE. The chain's CDR3 is CASSAFGTGTSQPQHF. CDR3 nucleotide sequence: TGTGCCAGCAGCGCCTTCGGGACAGGGACGAGTCAGCCCCAGCATTTT.

The chain links TRBV4-3 to TRBJ1-6; D is unresolved. The V gene lost 4 bases and the J gene lost 6 bases, with 16 bases spanning the gap. The CDR3 length is 16 residues. Germline CDR1 is LGHNA and CDR2 is YSLEER. The CDR3 DNA reads as TGCGCCAGCAGCCGTCGACCCGGGGAGCTTAATTCACCCCTCCACTTT. It codes for CASSRRPGELNSPLHF.

In this sample, this clonotype turned up once. The chain links TRBV20-1 to TRBJ2-7; 10 positions match TRBD1. J was trimmed by 3 bases and V by 6 bases; bases with no gene match: 17. Germline CDR1 and CDR2: DFQATT and SNEGSKA (reference sequence). This CDR3 is 17 amino acids long. CDR3 DNA sequence: TGCAGTGCCAACAACCCGGGACAGGGGACCTCATACTACGAGCAGTACTTC. Translated, it gives CSANNPGQGTSYYEQYF.

This clonotype appeared many times. V gene TRBV10-3 combines with J gene TRBJ2-3; 11 positions match TRBD2. J lost 6 bases, V lost 2 bases, and 4 bases had no gene match. The CDR3 sequence is 15 residues long. Germline V gives CDR1 ENHRY, CDR2 SYGVKD. The CDR3 coding sequence is TGTGCCATCAGTGAGAGGGGACTAGCGGTTGATACGCAGTATTTT. It translates to CAISERGLAVDTQYF.

In its sample, this clonotype was seen many times. The chain combines TRBV20-1 with TRBJ2-1; D may be TRBD2 (6 bases). Germline CDR1 reads DFQATT; CDR2 reads SNEGSKA (reference sequence). CDR3 length: 15 residues. V dropped 3 bases and J dropped 1 base, with 13 bases sitting between them. DNA of the CDR3: TGCAGTGCTAGTGGGACTCTGATTTCCTACAATGAGCAGTTCTTC. Translated, it gives CSASGTLISYNEQFF.

The V and J genes are TRBV27 and TRBJ2-1, with D possibly being TRBD2 (7 bases). The CDR3 runs 16 residues. V lost 2 bases to trimming and J lost 0 bases, with 11 bases between them. Germline V lookup: CDR1 MNHEY, CDR2 SMNVEV (reference sequence). CDR3 loop: CASSLRGGPSYNEQFF. In DNA, the CDR3 is TGTGCCAGCAGTTTAAGGGGGGGGCCCTCCTACAATGAGCAGTTCTTC.

This clonotype was seen many times. The gene calls are TRBV20-1 and TRBJ2-7; 8 bases align to TRBD2. Germline assignment: CDR1 DFQATT and CDR2 SNEGSKA (reference sequence). This CDR3 is 14 amino acids long. J was trimmed by 3 bases and V by 1 base; bases with no gene match: 5. The CDR3 region is CSARGDSGNYEQYF. The CDR3 bases are TGCAGTGCTAGAGGTGATAGCGGGAACTACGAGCAGTACTTC.

The V call is TRBV24-1, the J call TRBJ2-5; D remains ambiguous. Trimming took off 0 bases at V and 3 bases at J, with 4 bases between the two ends. The length of the CDR3 is 13 residues. Germline CDR1 reads KGHDR; CDR2 reads SFDVKD. CDR3 residues: CATSDLQEETQYF. CDR3 coding DNA: TGTGCCACCAGTGATTTGCAAGAAGAGACCCAGTACTTC.

V and J are TRBV19 and TRBJ2-7; TRBD1 or TRBD2 may be the D gene (5 bases each). V was pared by 5 bases and J by 2 bases, with 19 bases between. Germline V gene sequence: CDR1 LNHDA, CDR2 SQIVND (reference sequence). The CDR3 length is 16 residues. The CDR3 protein is CASSPRFGTVTYEQYF. The DNA for the CDR3 is TGTGCCAGTAGTCCCAGATTCGGGACGGTGACCTACGAGCAGTACTTC. The entire variable domain, with the rest obtained from reference TRBV19 and TRBJ2-7, is as follows: DGGITQSPKYLFRKEGQNVTLSCEQNLNHDAMYWYRQDPGQGLRLIYYSQIVNDFQKGDIAEGYSVSREKKESFPLTVTSAQKNPTAFYLCASSPRFGTVTYEQYFGPGTRLTVT.

This clonotype turned up a few times. This chain connects TRBV6-5 to TRBJ1-1, with TRBD1 as a possible D gene (6 bases). Germline V gives CDR1 MNHEY, CDR2 SVGAGI. This CDR3 region has 15 residues. V was cut by 8 bases and J by 0 bases, with 16 bases left in between. The CDR3 coding sequence is TGTGCCAGCTTCCCAGATGGGGGCGTGAACACTGAAGCTTTCTTT. Amino acids: CASFPDGGVNTEAFF.

This clonotype occurred many times. The CDR3 nucleotides read TGTGCCACCAGCAGAGTTCTACAGGGAGAGGAGCAGTACTTC. It yields the protein CATSRVLQGEEQYF. The chain has TRBV15 and TRBJ2-7; maybe TRBD1 (6 bases). Germline V gives CDR1 LNHNV, CDR2 YYDKDF (reference sequence). V was trimmed by 1 base and J by 7 bases, leaving 14 bases between them. The CDR3 extends over 14 amino acids.

This clonotype was seen ten or more times. V and J are TRBV20-1 and TRBJ1-5; D uncertain. Germline CDR1 and CDR2: DFQATT and SNEGSKA (reference sequence). V was cut by 5 bases and J by 5 bases, with 13 bases left in between. This CDR3 is 13 amino acids long. The chain's CDR3 is CSAGGFWDQPQHF. DNA for the CDR3: TGCAGTGCTGGAGGGTTCTGGGATCAGCCCCAGCATTTT.

In its sample, this clonotype was seen many times. The chain combines TRBV12-3 or TRBV12-4 with TRBJ2-2; possible D gene TRBD1, 5 bases. CDR3 size: 15 residues. V lost 6 bases to trimming and J lost 1 base, with 12 bases between them. The CDR3 DNA reads TGTGCCAGCAGACCAGACAGACTGAACACCGGGGAGCTGTTTTTT. Its translation is CASRPDRLNTGELFF.

The chain uses TRBV7-3 and TRBJ2-1; the D gene is possibly TRBD1 (6 bases). The CDR3 totals 15 residues. Germline V CDR1 and CDR2: SGHTA, FQGTGA. Trimming shortened V by 1 base and J by 7 bases, and 14 bases separated the two germline ends. CDR3 in DNA: TGTGCCAGCAGCTTAAGGCAGGGGTCCTCGAATGAGCAGTTCTTC. This encodes CASSLRQGSSNEQFF.

The gene calls are TRBV20-1 and TRBJ2-7; a weak D match, TRBD2 (6 bases). The CDR3 runs 13 residues. Germline lookup yields CDR1 DFQATT and CDR2 SNEGSKA (reference sequence). Trimming shortened V by 4 bases and J by 1 base, and 11 bases separated the two germline ends. CDR3: CSAKWDLSYEQYF. CDR3 nucleotide sequence: TGCAGTGCTAAATGGGACTTATCCTACGAGCAGTACTTC.

This rearrangement joins TRBV25-1 to TRBJ2-1; TRBD2 aligns across 8 bases. The CDR3 length is 12 residues. The V gene end was trimmed by 1 base and the J gene end by 12 bases; junction bases not matched to a gene: 2. From germline, CDR1 is MGHDK and CDR2 SYGVNS. CDR3 DNA: TGTGCCAGCAGTGAATTGGGACTAGGGCAGTTCTTC. Translated, it gives CASSELGLGQFF.